What follows are 28 T cell receptor beta chains derived from one specimen sequenced in a study of cytomegalovirus exposure and HLA in healthy donors. Use of 60 Vbeta and 13 Jbeta primers characterized the PCR. Produced via immunoSEQ multiplex PCR; TCRdb's table is partial and in-frame only. The repertoire has some 180,000 clones, about 9% of them found once; the top ten carry approximately 1.3%. The specimen sequenced was PBMCs. The receptors come from a woman aged 25 to 39 in good health and CMV-seropositive.

The sample holds a few counts of this clone. The rearrangement links TRBV11-2 to TRBJ2-7, with D possibly being TRBD1 (5 bases). This CDR3 is built from 13 residues. Trimming stripped 1 base from V and 2 bases from J, with 6 bases between. Germline loops: CDR1 SGHAT, CDR2 FQNNGV. In DNA form, the CDR3 reads TGTGCCAGCAGCTTAGGCAGGGCCTACGAGCAGTACTTC. It codes for CASSLGRAYEQYF.

The sample holds a few counts of this clone. CDR3 amino acids: CASSVYSGANVLTF. CDR3 DNA sequence: TGTGCCAGCAGCGTATATTCTGGGGCCAACGTCCTGACTTTC. The genes are TRBV9 and TRBJ2-6; D gene unclear. The CDR3 length is 14 residues. Germline values: CDR1 SGDLS, CDR2 YYNGEE. V lost 1 base and J lost 1, with 3 bases in between.

This clone was detected only a few times. The chain is built from TRBV19 and TRBJ1-5; D not certain. The germline CDR1 and CDR2 sequences are LNHDA and SQIVND (reference sequence). Trimming removed 7 bases at V and 7 bases at J, with 14 bases between. The CDR3 totals 13 residues. The CDR3 DNA is TGTGCCAGTACCCTGGGAGGGAACCAGCCCCAGCATTTT. Translating gives CASTLGGNQPQHF.

This clone was counted at least ten times. The rearrangement uses TRBV7-9 and TRBJ2-3, with unresolved D. CDR1 is SEHNR and CDR2 is FQNEAQ in the germline V gene (reference sequence). Trimming stripped 2 bases from V and 3 bases from J, with 15 bases between. The CDR3 runs to 16 residues. The CDR3 region has the DNA TGTGCCAGCAGCTTATTGAGGTCGTCACGGACAGATACGCAGTATTTT. Protein: CASSLLRSSRTDTQYF.

This clone has more than one count but fewer than ten. The genes are TRBV10-3 and TRBJ2-7; 11 nucleotides agree with TRBD1. CDR1 and CDR2 from the germline V gene are ENHRY and SYGVKD. This CDR3 has 14 residues. With 10 bases clipped from V and 3 bases from J, the junction kept 8 bases outside the gene matches. The CDR3 is CATRAGTGGYEQYF. For the CDR3, the DNA is TGTGCCACACGGGCCGGGACAGGGGGCTACGAGCAGTACTTC.

V usage is TRBV5-8 and J usage is TRBJ1-4; D is possibly TRBD1 (6 bases). CDR3 length: 15 residues. V gave up 4 bases and J gave up 1 base, with 11 bases separating them. CDR1 and CDR2 from the germline V gene are SGHTS and YDEGEE. The CDR3 bases are TGTGCCAGCAGCGTGAGGGGGGGAACTAATGAAAAACTGTTTTTT. Protein product: CASSVRGGTNEKLFF.

A few counts support this clone. The gene calls are TRBV5-4 and TRBJ1-1; TRBD1 aligns across 7 bases. CDR1 is SGHNT and CDR2 is YYREEE in the germline V gene (reference sequence). The CDR3 is 15 residues long. Germline trimming cut 0 bases from V and 3 bases from J; bases unmatched to any gene: 5. CDR3 region: CASSLATGMDTEAFF. Written as DNA, the CDR3 is TGTGCCAGCAGCTTGGCGACAGGGATGGACACTGAAGCTTTCTTT.

The rearrangement joins TRBV6-6 to TRBJ1-5, with D possibly being TRBD1 (5 bases). V lost 7 bases and J lost 2, with 18 bases in between. CDR3 length: 16 amino acids. Germline V CDR1 and CDR2: MNHNY, SVGAGI (reference sequence). The CDR3 DNA reads TGTGCCAGCACCCCGGGAACGGGGGGGGGCAATCAGCCCCAGCATTTT. As protein: CASTPGTGGGNQPQHF.

V usage is TRBV19 and J usage is TRBJ2-4, with D tentatively TRBD1 (5 bases). This CDR3 comprises 13 residues. Trimming took 3 bases from V and 5 from J, leaving 8 bases between them. CDR1 LNHDA and CDR2 SQIVND come from the germline V gene (reference sequence). CDR3 amino acids: CASSIGRENIQYF. The CDR3, as DNA: TGTGCCAGTAGTATCGGCAGGGAAAACATTCAGTACTTC.

The chain is built from TRBV4-1 and TRBJ2-5; 11 nucleotides align to TRBD1. The length of the CDR3 is 13 residues. Germline V gene data show CDR1 as MGHRA and CDR2 as YSYEKL. After removal of 4 bases from V and 7 bases from J, the junction contained 2 bases not matched to a gene. In DNA form, the CDR3 reads TGCGCCAGCAGCCTGGGACAGGGGGGGACCCAGTACTTC. Its protein is CASSLGQGGTQYF.

The chain employs TRBV7-9 and TRBJ1-1; D not certain. Per germline, CDR1 SEHNR and CDR2 FQNEAQ (reference sequence). The V end lost 5 bases, the J end lost 4 bases, and 11 bases lay between the germline ends. CDR3 size: 13 residues. CDR3 protein: CASSPGWFTEAFF. The CDR3 DNA follows: TGTGCCAGCAGCCCCGGGTGGTTCACTGAAGCTTTCTTT.

The genes are TRBV6-5 and TRBJ1-4, with TRBD1 identical over 10 bases. The CDR3 totals 14 residues. Germline-derived CDR1 and CDR2 are MNHEY and SVGAGI. The junction had 5 bases not matched to a gene; V was cut back by 5 bases and J by 8 bases. The CDR3 protein is CASSPDRGQEKLFF. CDR3 in DNA: TGTGCCAGCAGTCCAGACAGGGGGCAGGAAAAACTGTTTTTT.

This clone was seen a few times. The chain has TRBV5-4 and TRBJ2-7; 8 bases are shared with TRBD2. With 0 bases clipped from V and 3 bases from J, the junction kept 11 bases outside the gene matches. The V gene's germline CDR1 is SGHNT and CDR2 YYREEE (reference sequence). CDR3 length equals 17 residues. The CDR3 here is CASSLGGARGGLYEQYF. The CDR3 DNA follows: TGTGCCAGCAGCTTGGGAGGGGCCCGGGGGGGGCTCTACGAGCAGTACTTC.

This clone occurred a few times. This CDR3 is CASSPGTVLGPNTEAFF. The CDR3 nucleotides read TGCGCCAGCAGCCCCGGGACAGTTCTTGGCCCGAACACTGAAGCTTTCTTT. V is TRBV5-1 and J is TRBJ1-1; the match to TRBD1 covers 7 bases. The CDR3 is 17 amino acids. V lost 4 bases to trimming and J lost 1 base; unmatched junction nucleotides: 13. Per the germline V gene, CDR1 is SGHRS and CDR2 is YFSETQ. Full variable domain (rest looked up from reference TRBV5-1 and TRBJ1-1): KAGVTQTPRYLIKTRGQQVTLSCSPISGHRSVSWYQQTPGQGLQFLFEYFSETQRNKGNFPGRFSGRQFSNSRSEMNVSTLELGDSALYLCASSPGTVLGPNTEAFFGQGTRLTVV.

In its sample, this clone was seen once. V usage is TRBV27 and J usage is TRBJ2-1; possibly TRBD1 for D (5 bases). In germline, CDR1 is MNHEY, CDR2 SMNVEV (reference sequence). The V end lost 5 bases, the J end lost 8 bases, and 10 bases lay between the germline ends. The CDR3 covers 12 residues. CDR3 in amino acids: CASSPRVDEQFF. Here the CDR3 DNA reads TGTGCCAGCAGTCCCAGGGTTGATGAGCAGTTCTTC.

In this sample, this clone turned up a few times. The genes are TRBV7-2 and TRBJ2-3; the match to TRBD1 covers 12 bases. Looked up from germline, CDR1 is SGHTA and CDR2 is FQGNSA. There are 13 residues in the CDR3. V trimming: 8 bases; J trimming: 5 bases; junction bases outside the gene matches: 2. CDR3 in amino acids: CASRDRGQDTQYF. CDR3 nucleotides: TGTGCCAGCCGGGACAGGGGGCAAGATACGCAGTATTTT. Using reference TRBV7-2 and TRBJ2-3 for the parts outside the CDR3, the full variable domain is GAGVSQSPSNKVTEKGKDVELRCDPISGHTALYWYRQSLGQGLEFLIYFQGNSAPDKSGLPSDRFSAERTGGSVSTLTIQRTQQEDSAVYLCASRDRGQDTQYFGPGTRLTVL.

This clone came up a few times. Other nucleotide sequences from this sample produce the same CDR3. The chain has TRBV2 and TRBJ1-1; 9 positions match TRBD1. CDR1 SNHLY and CDR2 FYNNEI come from the germline V gene. The CDR3 has 12 amino acids. With 6 bases clipped from V and 4 bases from J, the junction kept 0 bases outside the gene matches. The CDR3 nucleotides are TGTGCCAGCAGGACAGGGGGCACTGAAGCTTTCTTT. This translates into CASRTGGTEAFF.

This clone has more than one count but fewer than ten. The same CDR3 is also encoded by other DNA sequences in this sample. The chain has TRBV5-1 and TRBJ2-5, with D uncertain. CDR1 and CDR2 from the germline V gene are SGHRS and YFSETQ. This CDR3 is built from 11 residues. Trimming cost V 4 bases and J 4 bases, with 5 bases left between them. The CDR3 protein is CASSPGETQYF. CDR3 sequence (DNA): TGCGCCAGCAGCCCCGGAGAGACCCAGTACTTC.

This clone showed up just a few times. The chain employs TRBV5-6 and TRBJ2-7; 7 positions agree with TRBD1. In germline, CDR1 is SGHDT, CDR2 YYEEEE. CDR3 length equals 16 residues. V shed 4 bases and J 4 bases; nucleotides not matched to a gene: 14. The CDR3 sequence: CASSAPYRGSFYEQYF. The CDR3 coding sequence is TGTGCCAGCAGCGCCCCCTACAGGGGATCCTTTTACGAGCAGTACTTC.

This sequence joins TRBV2 and TRBJ2-5; maybe TRBD2 (5 bases). The J call may be wrong; the DNA end is better matched by TRBJ2-7. The CDR3 totals 13 residues. Germline lookup yields CDR1 SNHLY and CDR2 FYNNEI. The CDR3 is CAIRFGGSYEQYF. The CDR3 DNA follows: TGTGCCATCCGTTTTGGCGGGTCTTACGAGCAGTACTTC.

This clone was seen more than once but under ten times. Other nucleotide sequences in the sample specify the same CDR3. The chain uses TRBV5-4 and TRBJ2-3; TRBD1 agrees at 9 bases. From germline, CDR1 is SGHNT and CDR2 YYREEE (reference sequence). This CDR3 has 16 amino acids. Unmatched junction bases numbered 8, after V lost 4 bases and J lost 2 bases. This CDR3 reads CASSPYRGPSTDTQYF. As DNA, the CDR3 is TGTGCCAGCAGCCCGTACAGGGGGCCCTCCACAGATACGCAGTATTTT.

This chain links TRBV2 with TRBJ2-1; weak D call: TRBD2 (7 bases). V gave up 4 bases and J gave up 6 bases, with 16 bases separating them. In germline, CDR1 is SNHLY, CDR2 FYNNEI. This CDR3 has 15 amino acids. CDR3 sequence (DNA): TGTGCCAGCAGTGTGTACAGGGAGGGGGGCAATGAGCAGTTCTTC. Its translation: CASSVYREGGNEQFF.

This chain connects TRBV5-1 to TRBJ1-1; D possibly corresponds to TRBD1 (5 bases). The CDR3 is 14 residues long. CDR1 and CDR2 from the germline V gene are SGHRS and YFSETQ. V dropped 0 bases and J dropped 1 base, with 7 bases sitting between them. CDR3 sequence reads: CASSLEGSNTEAFF. CDR3 DNA: TGCGCCAGCAGCTTGGAGGGGTCGAACACTGAAGCTTTCTTT.

This clone was counted a few times. This chain connects TRBV6-1 to TRBJ2-7; 10 bases align to TRBD2. CDR1 is MNHNS and CDR2 is SASEGT in the germline V gene. This CDR3 is built from 13 residues. The V gene end was trimmed by 8 bases and the J gene end by 3 bases; junction bases not matched to a gene: 4. The CDR3 is CASGRTSGYEQYF. CDR3 DNA: TGTGCCAGCGGTAGGACTAGCGGCTACGAGCAGTACTTC.

The V gene is TRBV6-4, the J gene TRBJ2-2; 12 bases line up with TRBD2. This CDR3 is 20 amino acids long. Per germline, CDR1 MRHNA and CDR2 SNTAGT. The CDR3 DNA is TGTCCACCCGGGATAGCGCCCTCTAGCGGGAGGGCCTCCGGGTGCGGGGAGCTGTTTTTT. Its protein product is CPPGIAPSSGRASGCGELFF.

This clone has just a few counts. The V and J genes are TRBV27 and TRBJ1-1; D is ambiguous. This CDR3 region has 13 residues. Trimming took off 5 bases at V and 9 bases at J, with 16 bases between the two ends. Germline V gene lookup returns CDR1 MNHEY and CDR2 SMNVEV (reference sequence). The CDR3 coding sequence is TGTGCCAGCAGTCCCCCAAGCCGGGTCAAAGCTTTCTTT. Protein sequence: CASSPPSRVKAFF.

This clone occurred a few times. This chain uses TRBV12-5 with TRBJ2-6; 8 bases align to TRBD1. The CDR3 length is 23 residues. V lost 3 bases, J lost 2 bases, and 24 bases stayed unmatched. Germline values: CDR1 LGHNT, CDR2 FRNRAP. The CDR3 sequence is CASGFPTYNLPTGAIPGANVLTF. CDR3 bases: TGTGCTAGTGGTTTCCCCACTTACAACCTGCCGACAGGGGCCATCCCTGGGGCCAACGTCCTGACTTTC. The variable domain in full, with the rest retrieved from reference TRBV12-5 and TRBJ2-6, is DARVTQTPRHKVTEMGQEVTMRCQPILGHNTVFWYRQTMMQGLELLAYFRNRAPLDDSGMPKDRFSAEMPDATLATLKIQPSEPRDSAVYFCASGFPTYNLPTGAIPGANVLTFGAGSRLTVL.

The J gene is TRBJ1-1, the V gene TRBV10-3; 8 nucleotides align to TRBD1. The J segment lost 1 base and the V segment lost 7 bases, leaving 5 bases of the junction unmatched. Germline values: CDR1 ENHRY, CDR2 SYGVKD. This CDR3 is 14 amino acids long. CDR3 in amino acids: CAITRTGTNTEAFF. CDR3 DNA sequence: TGTGCCATCACCCGGACAGGGACGAACACTGAAGCTTTCTTT.